These 6 T cell receptor beta chains originate from one sample sequenced in a study of shared clonotypes between healthy human individuals. Profiling relied on immunoSEQ multiplex PCR, and the TCRdb table lists in-frame clones only, not all of them. The sample records a few million clones, roughly 90% being singletons. Sample: naive CD4+ T cells from PBMCs. Documented subset: CD45RA+ positively selected. Receptors were obtained from a man between 18 and 35 years old in good health. Some clones in this sample may be carry-over from other donors' samples.

The chain is built from TRBV28 and TRBJ2-3; D not resolved. The CDR3 runs to 15 residues. The germline CDR1 and CDR2 sequences are MDHEN and SYDVKM. With 2 bases removed from V and 5 bases from J, the gap between germline ends came to 14 bases. Written as DNA, the CDR3 is TGTGCCAGCAGTTTACTGGGTAGCCTTGGAGATACGCAGTATTTT. Translated: CASSLLGSLGDTQYF.

This clone occurred once. The V gene is TRBV6-5, the J gene TRBJ2-5; D might be TRBD1 (6 bases). There are 13 residues in the CDR3. V shed 5 bases and J shed 1 base, with 8 bases lying between them. CDR1 and CDR2 (germline): MNHEY, SVGAGI. In nucleotides, the CDR3 is TGTGCCAGCAGTCTAGGGGGCCAAGAGACCCAGTACTTC. Its protein product is CASSLGGQETQYF.

The V call is TRBV9, the J call TRBJ2-2; unclear D gene. From germline, CDR1 is SGDLS and CDR2 YYNGEE. The CDR3 extends over 12 amino acids. The V and J ends lost 3 bases and 6 bases respectively, with 6 bases between them. CDR3 loop: CASSGPPGELFF. The CDR3 DNA follows: TGTGCCAGCAGCGGTCCCCCCGGGGAGCTGTTTTTT.

As regards this clone: The sample contains more than one DNA sequence encoding this CDR3. This chain joins TRBV9 and TRBJ2-7; D unclear. This CDR3 has 14 amino acids. The germline CDR1 and CDR2 sequences are SGDLS and YYNGEE. Trimming took 2 bases from V and 0 from J, leaving 9 bases between them. The DNA for the CDR3 is TGTGCCAGCAGCGTGGACGGAGCCTCCTACGAGCAGTACTTC. Its protein product is CASSVDGASYEQYF.

The chain carries TRBV7-2 and TRBJ2-1; TRBD1 agrees at 7 bases. V trimming: 6 bases; J trimming: 3 bases; junction bases outside the gene matches: 11. Germline assignment: CDR1 SGHTA and CDR2 FQGNSA. This CDR3 spans 16 amino acids. This chain's CDR3 is CASRTGTVIFYNEQFF. Here the CDR3 DNA reads TGTGCCAGCAGAACCGGGACAGTTATCTTCTACAATGAGCAGTTCTTC. The variable domain in full, completed from reference TRBV7-2 and TRBJ2-1, reads GAGVSQSPSNKVTEKGKDVELRCDPISGHTALYWYRQSLGQGLEFLIYFQGNSAPDKSGLPSDRFSAERTGGSVSTLTIQRTQQEDSAVYLCASRTGTVIFYNEQFFGPGTRLTVL.

V usage is TRBV6-1 and J usage is TRBJ1-1; the D gene is possibly TRBD1 (6 bases). Between the trimmed V and J ends, which lost 4 bases and 5 bases, there was a span of 14 bases. The V gene's germline CDR1 is MNHNS and CDR2 SASEGT. The length of the CDR3 is 14 residues. The CDR3 nucleotides are TGTGCCAGCAGTGTTAACAGGGCCGGAACTGAAGCTTTCTTT. It codes for CASSVNRAGTEAFF.